Following are 27 T cell receptor beta chains from one sample sequenced in a study of blood T cell repertoires in COVID-19. Profiling relied on immunoSEQ multiplex PCR, and the TCRdb table lists in-frame clones only, not all of them. The data show 100,000 or so clones, with 91% seen just once and 15% to 20% held by the top ten. Material: peripheral blood. Every receptor here comes from a man aged 45-65 years with acute or convalescent COVID-19.

The chain carries TRBV21-1 and TRBJ2-2; TRBD1 is taken as the D call from the table, unchecked against the DNA. TRBV21-1 is listed as a pseudogene. CDR3 length equals 15 residues. Here the CDR3 DNA reads TGTGCCAGCAGCATCCGGGACAGGGGATCCGGGGAGCTGTTTTTT. It yields the protein CASSIRDRGSGELFF.

The rearrangement uses TRBV28 and TRBJ1-1; no reliable D call. Germline V CDR1 and CDR2: MDHEN, SYDVKM. This CDR3 spans 11 amino acids. V was pared by 8 bases and J by 3 bases, with 7 bases between. The CDR3 here is CASFGDTEAFF. CDR3 in DNA: TGTGCCAGCTTCGGGGACACTGAAGCTTTCTTT.

This sequence joins TRBV6-5 and TRBJ1-3; TRBD1 is a possible D gene (5 bases). Germline-derived CDR1 and CDR2 are MNHEY and SVGAGI. The CDR3 totals 14 residues. Trimming cost V 6 bases and J 2 bases, with 11 bases left between them. The CDR3 is CASSLRTTGNTIYF. Here the CDR3 DNA reads TGTGCCAGCAGCCTTCGGACAACTGGAAACACCATATATTTT.

The genes are TRBV19 and TRBJ1-5; D is unresolved. The CDR3 spans 15 residues. The V end lost 1 base, the J end lost 4 bases, and 11 bases lay between the germline ends. CDR1 is LNHDA, CDR2 SQIVND, per germline (reference sequence). This chain's CDR3 is CASSIGGGRNQPQHF. The DNA of the CDR3 is TGTGCCAGTAGTATAGGAGGCGGGAGAAATCAGCCCCAGCATTTT. Together with reference TRBV19 and TRBJ1-5, the CDR3 gives the full variable domain: DGGITQSPKYLFRKEGQNVTLSCEQNLNHDAMYWYRQDPGQGLRLIYYSQIVNDFQKGDIAEGYSVSREKKESFPLTVTSAQKNPTAFYLCASSIGGGRNQPQHFGDGTRLSIL.

This sequence joins TRBV5-1 and TRBJ2-2; possible D gene TRBD1, 6 bases. V was trimmed by 2 bases and J by 2 bases, leaving 16 bases between them. The CDR3 extends over 17 amino acids. The germline V gene encodes CDR1 SGHRS and CDR2 YFSETQ. CDR3 residues: CASSLKPSGANTGELFF. The DNA of the CDR3 is TGCGCCAGCAGCTTAAAACCCTCAGGGGCCAACACCGGGGAGCTGTTTTTT.

V is TRBV6-1 and J is TRBJ2-7; the D gene is possibly TRBD1 (5 bases). CDR3 length: 14 residues. V was clipped by 3 bases and J by 3 bases, with 12 bases between them. Germline V gene data show CDR1 as MNHNS and CDR2 as SASEGT. The CDR3 DNA reads as TGTGCCAGCAGTGAGGCAGGGCTGGACTACGAGCAGTACTTC. Translated, it gives CASSEAGLDYEQYF.

This chain uses TRBV5-1 with TRBJ2-7, with 8 bases identical to TRBD1. The CDR3 has 13 amino acids. Trimming at V came to 4 bases and at J to 3 bases, leaving 3 bases not matched to a gene. Per germline, CDR1 SGHRS and CDR2 YFSETQ. CDR3 in amino acids: CASSGGQVYEQYF. For the CDR3, the DNA is TGCGCCAGCAGCGGGGGACAGGTCTACGAGCAGTACTTC.

The chain combines TRBV3-1 (or the pseudogene TRBV3-2) with TRBJ1-2; TRBD1 matches 12 bases. The CDR3 is 14 residues long. V lost 4 bases, J lost 8 bases, and 5 bases stayed unmatched. Germline CDR1 LGHDT, CDR2 YNNKEL (reference sequence). The CDR3 DNA is TGTGCCAGCAGCCGAGAGGGACAGGGGGCAGGCTACACCTTC. This sequence encodes CASSREGQGAGYTF.

V usage is TRBV7-8 and J usage is TRBJ2-5, with 10 bases lining up with TRBD1. Germline-derived CDR1 and CDR2 are SGHVS and FQNEAQ. This CDR3 contains 16 residues. The junction had 10 bases not matched to a gene; V was cut back by 5 bases and J by 4 bases. The CDR3: CASSPQTGGAGETQYF. The CDR3 bases are TGTGCCAGCAGCCCCCAGACAGGGGGCGCGGGAGAGACCCAGTACTTC. Filled out from reference TRBV7-8 and TRBJ2-5, the complete variable domain reads GAGVSQSPRYKVAKRGQDVALRCDPISGHVSLFWYQQALGQGPEFLTYFQNEAQLDKSGLPSDRFFAERPEGSVSTLKIQRTQQEDSAVYLCASSPQTGGAGETQYFGPGTRLLVL.

J is TRBJ2-1 and V is TRBV7-2; 7 bases agree with TRBD2. CDR3 length equals 15 residues. Germline trimming cut 5 bases from V and 2 bases from J; bases unmatched to any gene: 6. In germline, CDR1 is SGHTA, CDR2 FQGNSA. CDR3 loop: CASSPGGRPYNEQFF. CDR3 nucleotide sequence: TGTGCCAGCAGCCCGGGAGGACGACCCTACAATGAGCAGTTCTTC.

The CDR3 reads CASSEERRVWNEQFF. DNA for the CDR3: TGTGCCAGCAGTGAAGAGAGGAGGGTGTGGAATGAGCAGTTCTTC. The V call is TRBV6-1, the J call TRBJ2-1, with a weak D call TRBD2 (6 bases). V was pared by 1 base and J by 7 bases, with 14 bases between. The CDR3 runs to 15 residues. Germline V CDR1 and CDR2: MNHNS, SASEGT.

This chain links TRBV7-9 with TRBJ1-1; the D is unclear. The CDR3 runs to 15 residues. CDR1 is SEHNR, CDR2 FQNEAQ, per germline (reference sequence). The ends were cut back, 11 bases at V and 1 base at J, with 20 bases in the middle. The CDR3 region is CAGRRVDGRNTEAFF. For the CDR3, the DNA is TGTGCCGGCCGACGGGTGGACGGGAGGAACACTGAAGCTTTCTTT.

V and J are TRBV6-5 and TRBJ2-5, with TRBD2 matching over 8 bases. Trimming at V came to 6 bases and at J to 5 bases, leaving 5 bases not matched to a gene. Germline V gene lookup returns CDR1 MNHEY and CDR2 SVGAGI. The CDR3 totals 13 residues. CDR3 amino acids: CASRLLAVETQYF. CDR3 bases: TGTGCCAGCAGGCTACTAGCGGTTGAGACCCAGTACTTC.

The gene calls are TRBV5-1 and TRBJ1-2, with D maybe TRBD1 (6 bases). Germline V lookup: CDR1 SGHRS, CDR2 YFSETQ. The ends were cut back, 0 bases at V and 5 bases at J, with 11 bases in the middle. There are 14 residues in the CDR3. This chain's CDR3 is CASSLGTVTYGYTF. The CDR3 DNA sequence: TGCGCCAGCAGCTTGGGGACAGTGACATATGGCTACACCTTC.

The chain couples TRBV12-3 or TRBV12-4 to TRBJ1-6; D ambiguous. The V end lost 3 bases, the J end lost 13 bases, and 10 bases lay between the germline ends. The CDR3 runs to 12 residues. Here the CDR3 reads CASSLSRSPLHF. The CDR3 DNA reads as TGTGCCAGCAGTTTGAGTCGCTCCCCCCTCCACTTT.

The chain uses TRBV10-1 and TRBJ1-1; 7 bases match TRBD1. There are 15 residues in the CDR3. The J segment lost 3 bases and the V segment lost 6 bases, leaving 10 bases of the junction unmatched. Germline CDR1 and CDR2: WNHNN and SYGVQD (reference sequence). CDR3 protein: CASRPTGAQDTEAFF. The CDR3 nucleotides are TGCGCCAGCAGGCCCACAGGGGCCCAGGACACTGAAGCTTTCTTT.

Concerning this clone: The identical CDR3 is also encoded by other nucleotide sequences in the sample. The chain uses TRBV7-2 and TRBJ1-5; the match to TRBD1 covers 8 bases. The CDR3 runs to 14 residues. Germline-derived CDR1 and CDR2 are SGHTA and FQGNSA. V lost 1 base to trimming and J lost 6 bases; unmatched junction nucleotides: 2. This chain's CDR3 is CASSLGQGSQPQHF. CDR3 in DNA: TGTGCCAGCAGCTTAGGACAGGGGAGTCAGCCCCAGCATTTT.

This chain links TRBV6-5 with TRBJ1-1; the D gene is possibly TRBD1 (6 bases). Germline CDR1 reads MNHEY; CDR2 reads SVGAGI. The V gene lost 6 bases and the J gene lost 4 bases, with 18 bases spanning the gap. The CDR3 contains 15 residues. CDR3 sequence: CASSRPRIGGTEAFF. The CDR3 nucleotides are TGTGCCAGCAGCCGCCCCCGTATAGGGGGCACTGAAGCTTTCTTT.

DNA for the CDR3: TGCGCCAGCAGCTCACTAGCGGGACTGGGCAATGAGCAGTTCTTC. Translated: CASSSLAGLGNEQFF. J is TRBJ2-1 and V is TRBV5-1; 10 bases fit TRBD2. V trimming: 3 bases; J trimming: 6 bases; junction bases outside the gene matches: 6. From germline, CDR1 is SGHRS and CDR2 YFSETQ. This CDR3 has 15 residues.

The chain has TRBV7-9 and TRBJ1-6; 9 nucleotides line up with TRBD1. With V trimmed by 2 bases and J by 13 bases, 9 bases remained unmatched. The CDR3 has 15 residues. CDR1 and CDR2 (germline): SEHNR, FQNEAQ (reference sequence). The DNA for the CDR3 is TGTGCCAGCAGCTTACCGGGACAGGGATCTGCTCCCCTCCACTTT. Its translation: CASSLPGQGSAPLHF.

V is TRBV7-2 and J is TRBJ1-3; possible D gene TRBD1, 6 bases. This CDR3 has 15 residues. CDR1 and CDR2 from the germline V gene are SGHTA and FQGNSA. V was clipped by 4 bases and J by 0 bases, with 10 bases between them. The CDR3 sequence is CASSSGHSSGNTIYF. CDR3 coding DNA: TGTGCCAGCAGCTCGGGACACAGCTCTGGAAACACCATATATTTT.

The chain employs TRBV24-1 and TRBJ1-5; D is uncertain. This CDR3 has 17 amino acids. V lost 3 bases and J lost 2, with 16 bases in between. Germline-derived CDR1 and CDR2 are KGHDR and SFDVKD. The CDR3 spells CATSDPRQAGGNQPQHF. The CDR3 nucleotides are TGTGCCACCAGTGATCCCCGACAAGCCGGCGGCAATCAGCCCCAGCATTTT.

This chain links TRBV9 with TRBJ2-1, with TRBD2 identical over 7 bases. CDR3 length equals 15 residues. V shed 4 bases and J 7 bases; nucleotides not matched to a gene: 11. Looked up from germline, CDR1 is SGDLS and CDR2 is YYNGEE. CDR3 protein: CASSPRGMSMNEQFF. For the CDR3, the DNA is TGTGCCAGCAGCCCGCGGGGGATGTCGATGAATGAGCAGTTCTTC. Based on the CDR3 plus reference TRBV9 and TRBJ2-1, the full variable domain is DSGVTQTPKHLITATGQRVTLRCSPRSGDLSVYWYQQSLDQGLQFLIQYYNGEERAKGNILERFSAQQFPDLHSELNLSSLELGDSALYFCASSPRGMSMNEQFFGPGTRLTVL.

V gene TRBV3-1 (or the pseudogene TRBV3-2) combines with J gene TRBJ2-7; D is unclear. The germline V gene encodes CDR1 LGHDT and CDR2 YNNKEL (reference sequence). Between the trimmed V and J ends, which lost 3 bases and 1 base, there was a span of 4 bases. The CDR3 contains 12 residues. Written as DNA, the CDR3 is TGTGCCAGCAGCCAGGAGTCCTACGAGCAGTACTTC. Residues: CASSQESYEQYF.

The rearrangement links TRBV5-4 to TRBJ2-7, with 10 bases aligning to TRBD1. The V gene end was trimmed by 3 bases and the J gene end by 4 bases; junction bases not matched to a gene: 7. There are 15 residues in the CDR3. CDR1 is SGHNT, CDR2 YYREEE, per germline (reference sequence). In nucleotides, the CDR3 is TGTGCCAGCAGCTCCGGACAGGGGGGACAATACGAGCAGTACTTC. Its translation is CASSSGQGGQYEQYF.

The chain recombines TRBV19 with TRBJ1-3; TRBD1 matches 8 bases. This CDR3 contains 16 residues. Germline CDR1 and CDR2: LNHDA and SQIVND (reference sequence). The V gene end was trimmed by 5 bases and the J gene end by 3 bases; junction bases not matched to a gene: 9. In DNA, the CDR3 is TGTGCCAGTAGTGACGACAGGGGACGTCTTGGAAACACCATATATTTT. Protein: CASSDDRGRLGNTIYF.

V usage is TRBV5-8 and J usage is TRBJ1-2; a possible D gene is TRBD1 (6 bases). The CDR3 length is 15 residues. Trimming took off 1 base at V and 7 bases at J, with 17 bases between the two ends. Germline V gene lookup returns CDR1 SGHTS and CDR2 YDEGEE. The CDR3 nucleotides read TGTGCCAGCAGCTTGATCCAGGGGCATATTCTTGGCTACACCTTC. The encoded protein is CASSLIQGHILGYTF. Using reference TRBV5-8 and TRBJ1-2 for the parts outside the CDR3, the full variable domain is EAGVTQSPTHLIKTRGQQATLRCSPISGHTSVYWYQQALGLGLQFLLWYDEGEERNRGNFPPRFSGRQFPNYSSELNVNALELEDSALYLCASSLIQGHILGYTFGSGTRLTVV.